Below are 30 T cell receptor beta chains sequenced from a single sample in a study of T cells in Graves' hyperthyroidism and ophthalmopathy. Amplified TCR beta CDR3 regions derived from RNA transcripts. An initial round of RT-PCR targeting the TCR CDR3 relied on the HTBI primer set. TCRdb reprocessed the multiplex PCR reads with MiXCR, giving one entry per CDR3 protein. This table holds around 520,000 distinct CDR3 sequences, 11% to 15% found once. The specimen was blood. All receptors derive from a woman aged 40 to 50 with Graves' hyperthyroidism.

This clonotype was seen repeatedly, ten times or more. This chain uses TRBV27 with TRBJ2-7; weak D call: TRBD1 (5 bases). The CDR3 spans 14 residues. With 4 bases removed from V and 2 bases from J, the gap between germline ends came to 12 bases. Germline V CDR1 and CDR2: MNHEY, SMNVEV (reference sequence). The CDR3 coding sequence is TGTGCCAGCAGTTCCGACGGACAACCCTACGAGCAGTACTTC. Protein sequence: CASSSDGQPYEQYF.

This chain connects TRBV2 to TRBJ2-4; 8 bases map to TRBD2. Trimming at V came to 7 bases and at J to 0 bases, leaving 17 bases not matched to a gene. CDR1 is SNHLY and CDR2 is FYNNEI in the germline V gene. This CDR3 contains 19 residues. CDR3 amino acids: CASITGLGGQSVAKNIQYF. As DNA, the CDR3 is TGTGCCAGCATAACGGGACTAGGAGGACAGTCGGTAGCCAAAAACATTCAGTACTTC.

This clonotype was counted at least ten times. The rearrangement joins TRBV12-3 or TRBV12-4 to TRBJ1-1; D gene ambiguous. The CDR3 length is 13 residues. Trimming cost V 6 bases and J 0 bases, with 8 bases left between them. DNA for the CDR3: TGTGCCAGCAGCCAACATATGAACACTGAAGCTTTCTTT. This codes for CASSQHMNTEAFF.

This clonotype was observed a few times. The V and J genes are TRBV19 and TRBJ2-1; 7 bases fit TRBD2. The CDR3 covers 15 residues. In germline, CDR1 is LNHDA, CDR2 SQIVND (reference sequence). J lost 0 bases, V lost 1 base, and 0 bases had no gene match. CDR3 amino acids: CASSIGDYSYNEQFF. The CDR3 coding sequence is TGTGCCAGTAGTATAGGGGACTACTCCTACAATGAGCAGTTCTTC.

This clonotype was seen a few times. The V gene is TRBV6-6, the J gene TRBJ2-1, with D unresolved. V was shortened by 0 bases and J by 2 bases, with 11 bases between the two germline ends. The CDR3 is made up of 16 amino acids. The germline gives CDR1 MNHNY, CDR2 SVGAGI (reference sequence). In DNA form, the CDR3 reads TGTGCCAGCAGTTACTCTTACGACTCCGCCTACAATGAGCAGTTCTTC. The encoded protein is CASSYSYDSAYNEQFF.

This clonotype was observed at least ten times. The rearrangement uses TRBV28 and TRBJ2-1; a weak D match, TRBD2 (6 bases). V was clipped by 8 bases and J by 2 bases, with 16 bases between them. This CDR3 has 15 residues. Germline CDR1 and CDR2: MDHEN and SYDVKM. This CDR3 is CASCLAGGTYNEQFF. The CDR3 DNA sequence: TGTGCCAGCTGCCTGGCTGGGGGGACCTACAATGAGCAGTTCTTC.

This clonotype was observed many times. The rearrangement uses TRBV12-3 or TRBV12-4 and TRBJ2-1; 12 nucleotides agree with TRBD2. The trim removed 1 base at V and 6 bases at J, leaving 4 bases unmatched. The CDR3 covers 16 residues. The CDR3 sequence: CASSLDGLAGTNEQFF. The DNA for the CDR3 is TGTGCCAGCAGTTTAGACGGACTAGCGGGGACCAATGAGCAGTTCTTC.

The sample holds many counts of this clonotype. This chain uses TRBV2 with TRBJ2-7; 9 nucleotides align to TRBD2. V trimming: 10 bases; J trimming: 2 bases; junction bases outside the gene matches: 6. This CDR3 comprises 13 residues. Germline values: CDR1 SNHLY, CDR2 FYNNEI. The CDR3, as DNA: TGTGCCAACGTGCGGGAGGGAGCCTACGAGCAGTACTTC. It codes for CANVREGAYEQYF.

This clonotype was picked up many times. This chain connects TRBV12-3 or TRBV12-4 to TRBJ2-7; D may be TRBD1 or TRBD2 (5 bases each). V lost 6 bases to trimming and J lost 3 bases, with 18 bases between them. The CDR3 consists of 15 residues. Written as DNA, the CDR3 is TGTGCCAGCAGCTTTTCTGGGGACCGGAACTACGAGCAGTACTTC. The encoded protein is CASSFSGDRNYEQYF.

The V gene is TRBV7-9, the J gene TRBJ2-5, with 7 bases that match TRBD1. The junction had 4 bases not matched to a gene; V was cut back by 3 bases and J by 0 bases. This CDR3 has 15 residues. Looked up from germline, CDR1 is SEHNR and CDR2 is FQNEAQ (reference sequence). CDR3 protein: CASSFGTEYQETQYF. Written as DNA, the CDR3 is TGTGCCAGCAGCTTCGGGACAGAGTACCAAGAGACCCAGTACTTC.

This clonotype was observed many times. The chain is built from TRBV27 and TRBJ2-1; D not certain. The CDR3 spans 15 residues. V lost 3 bases and J lost 2, with 11 bases in between. The germline gives CDR1 MNHEY, CDR2 SMNVEV (reference sequence). The CDR3 nucleotides are TGTGCCAGCAGTTTCTTCGGCGGAACCTACAATGAGCAGTTCTTC. As protein: CASSFFGGTYNEQFF.

Turning to this clonotype: Possible read error: a much larger clone is one base away. The chain uses TRBV28 and TRBJ1-6, with unresolved D. The CDR3 runs 12 residues. Germline V gene sequence: CDR1 MDHEN, CDR2 SYDVKM. This CDR3 is CGSSQPNSPLHF. The CDR3 DNA reads TGTGGCAGCAGCCAGCCCAATTCACCCCTCCACTTT.

This clonotype was detected many times. The V gene is TRBV29-1, the J gene TRBJ2-1; D is unresolved. Trimming shortened V by 6 bases and J by 7 bases, and 13 bases separated the two germline ends. Germline CDR1 is SQVTM and CDR2 is ANQGSEA. This CDR3 region has 12 residues. In DNA form, the CDR3 reads TGCAGCGTGACCTTTCGGGCTAATGAGCAGTTCTTC. Amino acid sequence: CSVTFRANEQFF.

The CDR3 region has the DNA TGCGCCAGCAGCTTTATCTTCGTGGCGGGAGAAACCCCCTACAATGAGCAGTTCTTC. Encoded protein: CASSFIFVAGETPYNEQFF. This chain uses TRBV5-1 with TRBJ2-1; 7 bases are shared with TRBD2. V lost 2 bases, J lost 2 bases, and 16 bases stayed unmatched. The CDR3 is made up of 19 amino acids. Germline V gene lookup returns CDR1 SGHRS and CDR2 YFSETQ.

The rearrangement joins TRBV20-1 to TRBJ2-1, with TRBD2 matching over 10 bases. Germline loops: CDR1 DFQATT, CDR2 SNEGSKA (reference sequence). Germline trimming cut 5 bases from V and 9 bases from J; bases unmatched to any gene: 7. The CDR3 runs 13 residues. Written as DNA, the CDR3 is TGCAGTGCTTTGTGGCTAGCGGGAGCTGAGCAGTTCTTC. Its translation: CSALWLAGAEQFF.

A few counts support this clonotype. A much larger clone lies one base from this, so it may be a read error. The chain recombines TRBV12-3 or TRBV12-4 with TRBJ2-1, with 8 bases matching TRBD2. V shed 7 bases and J 6 bases; nucleotides not matched to a gene: 8. This CDR3 contains 14 residues. The CDR3, as DNA: TGTGCCAGCAACTGGGGTAGCGGGGCCAATGAGCAGTTCTTC. It specifies CASNWGSGANEQFF.

This chain joins TRBV12-3 or TRBV12-4 and TRBJ2-1; 15 bases match TRBD2. Unmatched junction bases numbered 8, after V lost 6 bases and J lost 8 bases. The CDR3 is 16 residues long. CDR3 nucleotide sequence: TGTGCCAGCAGCCTAGAGGGACTAGCGGGAGGAGATGAGCAGTTCTTC. This codes for CASSLEGLAGGDEQFF.

This clonotype was recorded many times. CDR3 loop: CASSDPTGGVWEQYF. The CDR3 region has the DNA TGTGCCAGCAGTGACCCGACAGGGGGGGTATGGGAGCAGTACTTC. The J gene is TRBJ2-7, the V gene TRBV2, with 9 nucleotides matching TRBD1. The CDR3 is 15 amino acids. The trim removed 3 bases at V and 7 bases at J, leaving 10 bases unmatched. Germline CDR1 reads SNHLY; CDR2 reads FYNNEI.

This clonotype was seen repeatedly, ten times or more. DNA of the CDR3: TGTGCCAGCAGCTTTCAGAACGCGAACACCGGGGAGCTGTTTTTT. The encoded protein is CASSFQNANTGELFF. The gene calls are TRBV7-2 and TRBJ2-2; no firm D call. Germline V CDR1 and CDR2: SGHTA, FQGNSA. Trimming left V 3 bases short and J 0 bases short, with 8 bases between. The length of the CDR3 is 15 residues.

This clonotype was detected a few times. V gene TRBV29-1 combines with J gene TRBJ2-5, with a possible D match to TRBD2 (6 bases). The CDR3 is 14 amino acids. Trimming stripped 4 bases from V and 0 bases from J, with 12 bases between. Germline lookup yields CDR1 SQVTM and CDR2 ANQGSEA. Here the CDR3 reads CSVGEGTYQETQYF. In DNA, the CDR3 is TGCAGCGTTGGTGAGGGGACTTACCAAGAGACCCAGTACTTC.

The chain combines TRBV9 with TRBJ1-1; no definite D call. CDR1 and CDR2 from the germline V gene are SGDLS and YYNGEE. Deletions cut 7 bases from V and 1 base from J, with 11 bases between. The CDR3 length is 13 residues. For the CDR3, the DNA is TGTGCCAGCGGGGTCGGGCCGAACACTGAAGCTTTCTTT. It yields the protein CASGVGPNTEAFF.

In its sample, this clonotype was seen many times. The chain combines TRBV20-1 with TRBJ2-7; 8 bases are a match to TRBD2. V lost 6 bases, J lost 6 bases, and 10 bases stayed unmatched. The CDR3 has 13 residues. CDR1 is DFQATT and CDR2 is SNEGSKA in the germline V gene (reference sequence). The CDR3 here is CSASGLEGGEQYF. The CDR3 DNA reads as TGCAGTGCCTCGGGACTAGAAGGCGGCGAGCAGTACTTC.

This clonotype was seen at least ten times. This chain connects TRBV12-3 or TRBV12-4 to TRBJ2-7; the D gene is possibly TRBD1 (6 bases). The CDR3 sequence is 15 residues long. V was pared by 6 bases and J by 0 bases, with 15 bases between. The CDR3, as DNA: TGTGCCAGCAGCGAGGGGGTCAGCGGCTCCTACGAGCAGTACTTC. It codes for CASSEGVSGSYEQYF.

The chain couples TRBV9 to TRBJ2-5; TRBD2 might be the D (6 bases). This CDR3 is built from 14 residues. V gave up 1 base and J gave up 5 bases, with 12 bases separating them. Germline assignment: CDR1 SGDLS and CDR2 YYNGEE. CDR3 amino acids: CASSVWGGTETQYF. In DNA, the CDR3 is TGTGCCAGCAGCGTATGGGGCGGGACCGAGACCCAGTACTTC. The full variable domain, with the rest looked up from reference TRBV9 and TRBJ2-5, is DSGVTQTPKHLITATGQRVTLRCSPRSGDLSVYWYQQSLDQGLQFLIQYYNGEERAKGNILERFSAQQFPDLHSELNLSSLELGDSALYFCASSVWGGTETQYFGPGTRLLVL.

As to this clonotype: A much larger clone differs by one base, so this may be a read error. V gene TRBV5-1 combines with J gene TRBJ2-7; TRBD1 aligns across 7 bases. The J call may be wrong; the DNA end is better matched by TRBJ2-1. This CDR3 contains 16 residues. Germline loops: CDR1 SGHRS, CDR2 YFSETQ. The CDR3 spells CASSRFSGTASYEQFF. Here the CDR3 DNA reads TGCGCCAGCAGCCGATTTTCCGGGACAGCCTCCTACGAGCAGTTCTTC.

This clonotype has just a few counts. The chain couples TRBV28 to TRBJ1-2, with 8 bases lining up with TRBD1. J gave up 1 base and V 8 bases, and 6 bases lay outside the gene matches. From germline, CDR1 is MDHEN and CDR2 SYDVKM. The CDR3 spans 14 residues. The DNA of the CDR3 is TGTGCCAGCCACCGGACAGGGCTTAACTATGGCTACACCTTC. This encodes CASHRTGLNYGYTF.

The J gene is TRBJ1-2, the V gene TRBV6-1; 8 bases match TRBD1. V lost 6 bases and J lost 2; bases outside the gene matches: 8. The CDR3 is made up of 15 amino acids. Germline CDR1 is MNHNS and CDR2 is SASEGT. CDR3: CASSTDRGLNYGYTF. In nucleotides, the CDR3 is TGTGCCAGCAGCACCGACAGGGGATTGAACTATGGCTACACCTTC.

In its sample, this clonotype was seen many times. This sequence joins TRBV12-3 or TRBV12-4 and TRBJ1-2, with a weak D call TRBD1 (5 bases). This CDR3 is 11 amino acids long. Trimming took off 8 bases at V and 5 bases at J, with 9 bases between the two ends. CDR3 sequence: CASEGEYGYTF. In DNA, the CDR3 is TGTGCCAGCGAAGGGGAATATGGCTACACCTTC.

A word on this clonotype: With a much larger clone just one base away, this may be a read error. The J gene is TRBJ1-4, the V gene TRBV30; TRBD1 matches at 11 bases. The CDR3 sequence is 15 residues long. Germline-derived CDR1 and CDR2 are GTSNPN and SVGIG (reference sequence). V gave up 3 bases and J gave up 8 bases; unmatched junction bases: 8. The CDR3 nucleotides read TGTGCCTGGAGACTGGTGGGGACAGGGGGAGAAAAACTGTTTTTT. Amino acid sequence: CAWRLVGTGGEKLFF.

This chain connects TRBV5-1 to TRBJ2-7; D is ambiguous. This CDR3 spans 13 amino acids. Germline assignment: CDR1 SGHRS and CDR2 YFSETQ. Trimming took off 0 bases at V and 3 bases at J, with 7 bases between the two ends. The CDR3, as DNA: TGCGCCAGCAGCTTGGCGGAGTTCTACGAGCAGTACTTC. Translated, it gives CASSLAEFYEQYF.